This T cell receptor (beta chain) was recorded in a study of T cell changes during pregnancy in multiple sclerosis. Germline values: CDR1 MNHEY, CDR2 SVGAGI. This CDR3 contains 13 residues. The germline V and J ends were trimmed by 6 bases and 8 bases, with 14 bases remaining between them. Clones were sequenced by immunoSEQ multiplex PCR, and TCRdb holds only the in-frame ones, with some missing. The table includes 90,000 to 120,000 clones, 85% to 95% detected once. This chain uses TRBV6-5 with TRBJ1-3; D might be TRBD1 (5 bases). Source: peripheral blood, taken in the third trimester of pregnancy. The sequence came from a female donor in good health, enrolled as a control in a pregnancy study. The CDR3 DNA sequence: TGTGCCAGCAGCCGGGGGGGAACAGACACCATATATTTT. It yields the protein CASSRGGTDTIYF.